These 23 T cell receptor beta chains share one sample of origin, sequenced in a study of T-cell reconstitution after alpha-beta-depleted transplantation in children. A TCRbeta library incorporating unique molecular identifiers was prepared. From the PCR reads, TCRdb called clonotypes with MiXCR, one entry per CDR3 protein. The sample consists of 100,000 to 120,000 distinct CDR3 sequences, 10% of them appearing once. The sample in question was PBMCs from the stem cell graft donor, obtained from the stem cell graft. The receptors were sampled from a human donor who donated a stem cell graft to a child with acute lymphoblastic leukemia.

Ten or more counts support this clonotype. CDR3 sequence: CASSSVGVDTEAFF. The CDR3 DNA is TGTGCCAGCAGTTCCGTCGGGGTGGACACTGAAGCTTTCTTT. V and J are TRBV7-2 and TRBJ1-1, with unresolved D. V lost 6 bases, J lost 3 bases, and 14 bases lay in between. Germline assignment: CDR1 SGHTA and CDR2 FQGNSA. The CDR3 length is 14 residues.

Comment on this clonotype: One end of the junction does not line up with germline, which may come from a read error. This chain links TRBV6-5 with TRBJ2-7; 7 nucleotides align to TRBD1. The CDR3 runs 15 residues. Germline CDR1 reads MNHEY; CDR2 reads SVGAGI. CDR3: CASSNSRQGPYEQYF. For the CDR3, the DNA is TGTGCCAGCAGTAACTCCCGACAGGGACCCTACGAGCAGTACTTC.

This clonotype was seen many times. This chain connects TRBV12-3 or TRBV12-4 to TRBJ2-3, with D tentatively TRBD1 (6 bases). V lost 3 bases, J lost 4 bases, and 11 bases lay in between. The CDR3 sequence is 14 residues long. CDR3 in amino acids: CASSFGRGSDTQYF. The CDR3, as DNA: TGTGCCAGCAGTTTTGGCAGGGGCTCAGATACGCAGTATTTT.

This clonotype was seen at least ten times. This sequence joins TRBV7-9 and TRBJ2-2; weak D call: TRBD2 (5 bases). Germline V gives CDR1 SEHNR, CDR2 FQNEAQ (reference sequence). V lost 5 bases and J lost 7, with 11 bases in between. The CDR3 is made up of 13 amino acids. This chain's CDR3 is CASSPLEVGELFF. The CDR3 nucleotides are TGTGCCAGCAGCCCCCTGGAGGTCGGGGAGCTGTTTTTT.

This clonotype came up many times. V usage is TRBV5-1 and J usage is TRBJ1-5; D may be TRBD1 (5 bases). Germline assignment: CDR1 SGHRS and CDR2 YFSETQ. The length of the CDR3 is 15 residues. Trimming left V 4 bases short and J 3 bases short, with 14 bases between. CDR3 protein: CASSLEGYDNQPQHF. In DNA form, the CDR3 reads TGCGCCAGCAGCCTTGAGGGGTATGACAATCAGCCCCAGCATTTT.

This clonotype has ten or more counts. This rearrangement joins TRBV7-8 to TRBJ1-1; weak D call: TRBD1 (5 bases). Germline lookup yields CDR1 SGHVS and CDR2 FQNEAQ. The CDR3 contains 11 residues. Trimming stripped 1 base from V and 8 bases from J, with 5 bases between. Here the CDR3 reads CASSLDREAFF. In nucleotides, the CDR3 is TGTGCCAGCAGCTTAGACAGGGAAGCTTTCTTT.

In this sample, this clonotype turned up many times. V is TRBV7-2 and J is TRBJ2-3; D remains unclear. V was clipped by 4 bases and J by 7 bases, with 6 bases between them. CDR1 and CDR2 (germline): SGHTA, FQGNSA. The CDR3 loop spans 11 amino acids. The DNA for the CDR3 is TGTGCCAGCAGCTCCCCTTATACGCAGTATTTT. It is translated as CASSSPYTQYF.

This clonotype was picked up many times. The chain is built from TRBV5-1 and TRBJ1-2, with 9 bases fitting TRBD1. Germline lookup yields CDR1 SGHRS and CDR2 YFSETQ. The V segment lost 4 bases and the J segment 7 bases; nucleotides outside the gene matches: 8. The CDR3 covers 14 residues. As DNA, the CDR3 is TGCGCCAGCAGCGAGGGACAGGGTGCTGCTGGCTACACCTTC. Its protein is CASSEGQGAAGYTF.

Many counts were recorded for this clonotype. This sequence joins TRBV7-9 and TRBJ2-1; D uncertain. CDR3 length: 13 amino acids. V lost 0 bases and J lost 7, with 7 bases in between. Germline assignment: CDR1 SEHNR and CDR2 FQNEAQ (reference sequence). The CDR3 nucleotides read TGTGCCAGCAGCTTAGCGCATGGGAATGAGCAGTTCTTC. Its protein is CASSLAHGNEQFF.

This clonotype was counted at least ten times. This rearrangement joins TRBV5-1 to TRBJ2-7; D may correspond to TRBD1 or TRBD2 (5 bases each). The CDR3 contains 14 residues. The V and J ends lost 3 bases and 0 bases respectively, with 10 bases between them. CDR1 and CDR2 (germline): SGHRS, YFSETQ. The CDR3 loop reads CASSWDRPSYEQYF. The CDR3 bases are TGCGCCAGCAGCTGGGACCGACCCTCCTACGAGCAGTACTTC.

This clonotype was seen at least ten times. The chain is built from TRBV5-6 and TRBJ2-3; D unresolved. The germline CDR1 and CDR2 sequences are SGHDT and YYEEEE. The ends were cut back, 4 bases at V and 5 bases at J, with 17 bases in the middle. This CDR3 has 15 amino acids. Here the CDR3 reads CASSHLDGSRDTQYF. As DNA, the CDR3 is TGTGCCAGCAGCCACCTCGACGGCTCTCGAGATACGCAGTATTTT.

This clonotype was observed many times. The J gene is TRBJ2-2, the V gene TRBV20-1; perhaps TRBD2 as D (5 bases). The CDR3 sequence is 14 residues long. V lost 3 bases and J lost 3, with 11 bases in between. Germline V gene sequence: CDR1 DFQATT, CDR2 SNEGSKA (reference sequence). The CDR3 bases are TGCAGTGCTAGCCGCGGGCGGTACACCGGGGAGCTGTTTTTT. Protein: CSASRGRYTGELFF.

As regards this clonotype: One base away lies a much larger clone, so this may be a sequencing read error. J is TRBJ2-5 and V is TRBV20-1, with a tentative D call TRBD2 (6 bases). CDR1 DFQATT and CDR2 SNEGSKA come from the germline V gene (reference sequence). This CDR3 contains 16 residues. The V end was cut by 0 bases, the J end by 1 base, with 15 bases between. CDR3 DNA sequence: TGCAGTGCTAGAGATCGACTAGTGGGAGTCCAAGAGACCCAGTACTTC. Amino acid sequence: CSARDRLVGVQETQYF.

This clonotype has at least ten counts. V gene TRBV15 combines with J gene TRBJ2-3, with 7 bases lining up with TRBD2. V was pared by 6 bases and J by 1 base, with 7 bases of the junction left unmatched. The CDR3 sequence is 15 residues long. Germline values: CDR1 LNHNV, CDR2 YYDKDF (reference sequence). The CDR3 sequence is CATRRLAEGTDTQYF. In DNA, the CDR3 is TGTGCCACCAGGAGACTAGCAGAAGGCACAGATACGCAGTATTTT.

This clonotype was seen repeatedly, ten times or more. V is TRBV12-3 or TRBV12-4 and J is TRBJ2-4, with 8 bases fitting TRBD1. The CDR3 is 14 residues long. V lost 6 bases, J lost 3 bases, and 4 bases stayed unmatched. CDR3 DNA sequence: TGTGCCAGCAGAAACGGACAGGGCAAAAACATTCAGTACTTC. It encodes CASRNGQGKNIQYF.

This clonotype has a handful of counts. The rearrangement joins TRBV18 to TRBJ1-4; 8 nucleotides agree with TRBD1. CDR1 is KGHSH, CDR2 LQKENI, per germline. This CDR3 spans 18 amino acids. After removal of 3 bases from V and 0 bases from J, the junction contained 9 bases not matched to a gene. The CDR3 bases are TGTGCCAGCTCACCGCAAGGAGGACAGGGCTCAACTAATGAAAAACTGTTTTTT. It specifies CASSPQGGQGSTNEKLFF. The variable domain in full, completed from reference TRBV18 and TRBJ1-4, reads NAGVMQNPRHLVRRRGQEARLRCSPMKGHSHVYWYRQLPEEGLKFMVYLQKENIIDESGMPKERFSAEFPKEGPSILRIQQVVRGDSAAYFCASSPQGGQGSTNEKLFFGSGTQLSVL.

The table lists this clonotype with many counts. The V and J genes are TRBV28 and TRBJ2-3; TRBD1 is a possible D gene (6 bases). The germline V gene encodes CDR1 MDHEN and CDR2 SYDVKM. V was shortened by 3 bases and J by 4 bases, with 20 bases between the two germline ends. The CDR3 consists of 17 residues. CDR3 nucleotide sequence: TGTGCCAGCAGTTTCCACAGGGCTAAACCCTTTCCAGATACGCAGTATTTT. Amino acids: CASSFHRAKPFPDTQYF.

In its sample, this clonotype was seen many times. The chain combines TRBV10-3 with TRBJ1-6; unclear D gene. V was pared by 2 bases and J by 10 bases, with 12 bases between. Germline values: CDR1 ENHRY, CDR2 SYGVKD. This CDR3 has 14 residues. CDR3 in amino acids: CAISEESPNSPLHF. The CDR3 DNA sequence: TGTGCCATCAGTGAGGAGAGTCCTAACTCACCCCTCCACTTT.

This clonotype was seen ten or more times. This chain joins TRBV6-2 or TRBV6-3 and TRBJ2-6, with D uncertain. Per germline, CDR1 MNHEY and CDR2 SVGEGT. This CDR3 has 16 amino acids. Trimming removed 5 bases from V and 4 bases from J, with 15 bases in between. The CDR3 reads CASSPLSLTGANVLTF. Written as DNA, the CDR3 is TGTGCCAGCAGTCCGCTCTCCCTGACCGGGGCCAACGTCCTGACTTTC.

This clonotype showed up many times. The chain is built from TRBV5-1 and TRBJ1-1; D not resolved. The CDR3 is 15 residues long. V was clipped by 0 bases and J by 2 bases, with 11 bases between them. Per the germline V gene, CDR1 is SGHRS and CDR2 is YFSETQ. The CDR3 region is CASSLAVSLNTEAFF. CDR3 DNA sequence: TGCGCCAGCAGCTTGGCTGTCAGCCTAAACACTGAAGCTTTCTTT.

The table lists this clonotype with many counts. The CDR3 reads CASSQARGTHNEQFF. The CDR3 region has the DNA TGTGCCAGCAGCCAAGCCAGGGGGACCCACAATGAGCAGTTCTTC. The rearrangement joins TRBV3-1 to TRBJ2-1; 7 bases fit TRBD1. The J segment lost 5 bases and the V segment lost 1 base, leaving 5 bases of the junction unmatched. Germline values: CDR1 LGHDT, CDR2 YNNKEL (reference sequence). The CDR3 covers 15 residues.

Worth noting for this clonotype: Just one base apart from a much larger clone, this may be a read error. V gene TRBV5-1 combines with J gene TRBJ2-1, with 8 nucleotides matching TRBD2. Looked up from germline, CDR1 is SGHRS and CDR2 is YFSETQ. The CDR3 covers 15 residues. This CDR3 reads CASSTLAGSYSEQFF. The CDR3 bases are TGCGCCAGCAGCACCTTAGCGGGGAGCTACAGTGAGCAGTTCTTC.

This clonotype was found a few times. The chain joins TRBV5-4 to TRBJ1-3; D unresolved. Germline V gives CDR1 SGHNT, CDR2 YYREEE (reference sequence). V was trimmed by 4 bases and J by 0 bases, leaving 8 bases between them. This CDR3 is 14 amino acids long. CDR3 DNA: TGTGCCAGCAGCCTAAAAAACTCTGGAAACACCATATATTTT. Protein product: CASSLKNSGNTIYF.